This T cell receptor beta chain was obtained from a study of Ad26.COV2.S vaccination and SARS-CoV-2 variants. Treatment given: around 19 received Ad26.COV2.S at low or high dose, single or two shots; about 5 received placebo; per-sample allocation not given. Collection of samples fell on day 63 after the first vaccine or placebo injection. The table came from immunoSEQ multiplex PCR; TCRdb's copy has only in-frame clones and leaves some out. The table lists about 350,000 clones, approximately 86% of them singletons. The CDR3 is 14 amino acids. The V end lost 5 bases, the J end lost 0 bases, and 11 bases lay between the germline ends. Looked up from germline, CDR1 is SGHNT and CDR2 is YENEEA.

The rearrangement links TRBV11-3 to TRBJ2-7; D is possibly TRBD1 (6 bases). The TCR comes from a person aged 18-65 years who received the Ad26.COV2.S COVID-19 vaccine or a placebo. The sequencing used peripheral blood, collected in a trial of Ad26.COV2.S vaccine versus placebo. The chain's CDR3 is CASSHDRYSYEQYF. In DNA, the CDR3 is TGTGCCAGCAGCCATGACAGGTACTCCTACGAGCAGTACTTC.